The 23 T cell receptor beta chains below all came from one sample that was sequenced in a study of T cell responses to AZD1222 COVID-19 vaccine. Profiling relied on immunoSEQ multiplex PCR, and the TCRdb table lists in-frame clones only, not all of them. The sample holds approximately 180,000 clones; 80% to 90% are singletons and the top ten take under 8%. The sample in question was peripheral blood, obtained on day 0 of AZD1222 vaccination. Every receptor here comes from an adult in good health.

The DNA of the CDR3 is TGTGCCAGCAGCTCAAAACCAGGACTAGCGGGAAACAATGAGCAGTTCTTC. Amino acid sequence: CASSSKPGLAGNNEQFF. This chain links TRBV7-9 with TRBJ2-1, with TRBD2 matching over 12 bases. The ends lost 4 bases at V and 5 bases at J; junction bases unmatched: 9. CDR3 length: 17 amino acids. Germline V gives CDR1 SEHNR, CDR2 FQNEAQ (reference sequence).

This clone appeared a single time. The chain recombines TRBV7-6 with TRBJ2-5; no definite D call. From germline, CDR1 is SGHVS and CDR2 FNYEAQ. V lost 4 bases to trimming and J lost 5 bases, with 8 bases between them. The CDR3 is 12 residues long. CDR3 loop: CASSYDRETQYF. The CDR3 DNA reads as TGTGCCAGCAGCTATGACCGGGAGACCCAGTACTTC. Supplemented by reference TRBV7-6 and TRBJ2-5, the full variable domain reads GAGVSQSPRYKVTKRGQDVALRCDPISGHVSLYWYRQALGQGPEFLTYFNYEAQQDKSGLPNDRFSAERPEGSISTLTIQRTEQRDSAMYRCASSYDRETQYFGPGTRLLVL.

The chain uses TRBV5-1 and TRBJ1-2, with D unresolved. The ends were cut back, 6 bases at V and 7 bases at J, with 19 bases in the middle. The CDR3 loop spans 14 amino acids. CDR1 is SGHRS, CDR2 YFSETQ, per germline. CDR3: CASTVDTTFSGYTF. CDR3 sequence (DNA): TGCGCCAGCACCGTAGACACGACCTTCAGTGGCTACACCTTC.

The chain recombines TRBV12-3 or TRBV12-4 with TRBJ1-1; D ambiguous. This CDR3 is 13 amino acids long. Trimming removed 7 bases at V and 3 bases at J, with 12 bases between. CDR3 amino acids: CASTLRQYTEAFF. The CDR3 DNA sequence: TGTGCCAGCACCTTGCGGCAGTACACTGAAGCTTTCTTT.

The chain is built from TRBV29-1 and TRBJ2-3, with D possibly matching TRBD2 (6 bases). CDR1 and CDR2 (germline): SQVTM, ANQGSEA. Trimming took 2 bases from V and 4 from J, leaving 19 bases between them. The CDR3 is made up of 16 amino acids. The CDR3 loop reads CSVEIRAGRVADTQYF. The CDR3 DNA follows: TGCAGCGTTGAAATAAGGGCGGGAAGGGTCGCAGATACGCAGTATTTT.

The CDR3 nucleotides read TGTGCCACTGGACAGGGAATTTTGGGGATTGGCAATCAGCCCCAGCATTTT. Translating it yields CATGQGILGIGNQPQHF. This chain uses TRBV19 with TRBJ1-5; TRBD1 matches at 8 bases. The CDR3 is 17 residues long. CDR1 LNHDA and CDR2 SQIVND come from the germline V gene (reference sequence). The ends lost 10 bases at V and 2 bases at J; junction bases unmatched: 16.

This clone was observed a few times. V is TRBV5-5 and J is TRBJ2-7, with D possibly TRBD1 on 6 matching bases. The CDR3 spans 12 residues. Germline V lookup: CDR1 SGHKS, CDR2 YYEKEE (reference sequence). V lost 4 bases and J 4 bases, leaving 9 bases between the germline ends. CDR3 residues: CASSKDRYEQYF. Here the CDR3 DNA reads TGTGCCAGCAGCAAAGACAGGTACGAGCAGTACTTC. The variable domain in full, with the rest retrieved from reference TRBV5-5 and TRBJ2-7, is DAGVTQSPTHLIKTRGQQVTLRCSPISGHKSVSWYQQVLGQGPQFIFQYYEKEERGRGNFPDRFSARQFPNYSSELNVNALLLGDSALYLCASSKDRYEQYFGPGTRLTVT.

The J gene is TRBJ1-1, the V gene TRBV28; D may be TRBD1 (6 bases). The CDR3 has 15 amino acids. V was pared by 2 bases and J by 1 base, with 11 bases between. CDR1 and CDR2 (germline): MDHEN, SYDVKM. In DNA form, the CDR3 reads TGTGCCAGCAGTTTAAGGGGGGGTGGGAACACTGAAGCTTTCTTT. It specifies CASSLRGGGNTEAFF.

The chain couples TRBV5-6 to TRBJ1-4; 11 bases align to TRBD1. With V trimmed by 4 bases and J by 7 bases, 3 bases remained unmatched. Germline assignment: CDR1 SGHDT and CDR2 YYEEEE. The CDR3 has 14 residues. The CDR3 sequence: CASSQGTGGEKLFF. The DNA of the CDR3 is TGTGCCAGCAGCCAAGGGACAGGGGGTGAAAAACTGTTTTTT.

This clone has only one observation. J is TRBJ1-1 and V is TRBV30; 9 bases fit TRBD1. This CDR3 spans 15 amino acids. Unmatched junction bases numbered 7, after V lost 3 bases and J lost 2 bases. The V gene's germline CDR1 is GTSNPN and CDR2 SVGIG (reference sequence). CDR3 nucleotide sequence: TGTGCCTGGAGGTATGGGGACAGGGATAACACTGAAGCTTTCTTT. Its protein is CAWRYGDRDNTEAFF.

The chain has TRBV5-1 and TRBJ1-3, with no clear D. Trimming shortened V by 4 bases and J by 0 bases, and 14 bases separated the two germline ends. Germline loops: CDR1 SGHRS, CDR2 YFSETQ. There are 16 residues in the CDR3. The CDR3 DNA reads TGCGCCAGCAGCCCCACCACCTCTACCTCTGGAAACACCATATATTTT. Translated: CASSPTTSTSGNTIYF.

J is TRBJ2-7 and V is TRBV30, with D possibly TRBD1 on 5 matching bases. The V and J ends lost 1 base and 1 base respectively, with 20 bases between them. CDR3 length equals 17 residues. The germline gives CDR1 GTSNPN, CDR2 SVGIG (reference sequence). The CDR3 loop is CAWSDMGSSGFSYEQYF. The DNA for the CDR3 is TGTGCCTGGAGTGACATGGGATCGTCAGGGTTTTCCTACGAGCAGTACTTC.

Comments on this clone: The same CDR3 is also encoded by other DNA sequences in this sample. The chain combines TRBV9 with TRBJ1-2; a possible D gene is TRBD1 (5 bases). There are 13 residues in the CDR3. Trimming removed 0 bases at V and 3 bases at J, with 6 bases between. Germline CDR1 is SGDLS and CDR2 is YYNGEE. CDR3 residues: CASSVGGDYGYTF. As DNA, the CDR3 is TGTGCCAGCAGCGTAGGAGGGGACTATGGCTACACCTTC.

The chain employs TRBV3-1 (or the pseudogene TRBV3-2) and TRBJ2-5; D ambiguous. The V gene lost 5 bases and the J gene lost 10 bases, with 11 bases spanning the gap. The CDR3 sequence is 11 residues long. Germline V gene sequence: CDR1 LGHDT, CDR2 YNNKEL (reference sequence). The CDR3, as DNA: TGTGCCAGCAGCGGGGAACGGGTCCAGTACTTC. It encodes CASSGERVQYF.

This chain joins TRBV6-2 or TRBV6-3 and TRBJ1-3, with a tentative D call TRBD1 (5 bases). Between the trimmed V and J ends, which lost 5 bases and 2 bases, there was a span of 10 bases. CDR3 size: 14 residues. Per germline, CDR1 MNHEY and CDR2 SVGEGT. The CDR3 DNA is TGTGCCAGCAGTGACGGGACGGCTGGAAACACCATATATTTT. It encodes CASSDGTAGNTIYF.

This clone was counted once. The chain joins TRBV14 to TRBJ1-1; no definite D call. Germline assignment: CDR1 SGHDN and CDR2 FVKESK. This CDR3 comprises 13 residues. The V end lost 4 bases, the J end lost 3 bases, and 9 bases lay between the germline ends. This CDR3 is CASSPRVDTEAFF. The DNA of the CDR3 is TGTGCCAGCAGCCCCCGAGTTGACACTGAAGCTTTCTTT.

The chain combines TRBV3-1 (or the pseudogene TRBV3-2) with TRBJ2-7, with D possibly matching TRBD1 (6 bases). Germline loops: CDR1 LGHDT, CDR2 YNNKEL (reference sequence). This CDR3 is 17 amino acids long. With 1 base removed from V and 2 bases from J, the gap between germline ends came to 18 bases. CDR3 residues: CASSQGPLRGITYEQYF. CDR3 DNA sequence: TGTGCCAGCAGCCAAGGACCCCTCAGGGGCATAACCTACGAGCAGTACTTC.

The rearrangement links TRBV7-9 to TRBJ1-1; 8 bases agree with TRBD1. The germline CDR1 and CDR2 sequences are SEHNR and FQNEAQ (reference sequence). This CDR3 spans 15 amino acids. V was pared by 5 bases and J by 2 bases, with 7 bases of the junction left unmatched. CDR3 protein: CASSPRQGPNTEAFF. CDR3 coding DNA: TGTGCCAGCAGCCCCCGACAGGGGCCCAACACTGAAGCTTTCTTT.

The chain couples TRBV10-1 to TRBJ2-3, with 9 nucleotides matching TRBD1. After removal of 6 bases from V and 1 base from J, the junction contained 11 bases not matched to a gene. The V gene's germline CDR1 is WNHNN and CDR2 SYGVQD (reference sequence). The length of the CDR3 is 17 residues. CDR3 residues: CASSPGQGTSRTDTQYF. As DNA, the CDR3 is TGCGCCAGCAGCCCGGGACAGGGAACTTCTCGCACAGATACGCAGTATTTT.

The CDR3 sequence: CASNWTGYNQPQHF. The CDR3 DNA follows: TGTGCCAGCAACTGGACAGGGTACAATCAGCCCCAGCATTTT. The chain links TRBV5-4 to TRBJ1-5; 8 bases map to TRBD1. V was clipped by 6 bases and J by 3 bases; unmatched bases: 5. Germline CDR1 reads SGHNT; CDR2 reads YYREEE (reference sequence). CDR3 length: 14 amino acids.

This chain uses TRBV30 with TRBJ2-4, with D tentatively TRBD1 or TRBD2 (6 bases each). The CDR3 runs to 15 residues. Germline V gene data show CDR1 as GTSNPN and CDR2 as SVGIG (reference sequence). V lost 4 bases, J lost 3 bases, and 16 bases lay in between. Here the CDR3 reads CAWTGAGAGKNIQYF. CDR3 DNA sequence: TGTGCCTGGACGGGGGCAGGGGCTGGCAAAAACATTCAGTACTTC.

CDR3 DNA: TGTGCCAGCAGTTTGGGAGGGACAGGACTGTCCTATGGCTACACCTTC. Amino acids: CASSLGGTGLSYGYTF. The chain carries TRBV28 and TRBJ1-2, with 8 bases identical to TRBD1. Germline V gives CDR1 MDHEN, CDR2 SYDVKM. CDR3 length: 16 amino acids. J was trimmed by 4 bases and V by 3 bases; bases with no gene match: 10.

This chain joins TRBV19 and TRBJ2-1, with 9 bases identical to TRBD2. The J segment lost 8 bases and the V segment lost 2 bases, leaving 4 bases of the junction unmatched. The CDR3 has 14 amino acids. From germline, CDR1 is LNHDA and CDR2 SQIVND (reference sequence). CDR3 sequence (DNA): TGTGCCAGTAGTATACGCGGGAGGGCCGATGAGCAGTTCTTC. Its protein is CASSIRGRADEQFF. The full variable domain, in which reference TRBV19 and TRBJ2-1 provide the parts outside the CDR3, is DGGITQSPKYLFRKEGQNVTLSCEQNLNHDAMYWYRQDPGQGLRLIYYSQIVNDFQKGDIAEGYSVSREKKESFPLTVTSAQKNPTAFYLCASSIRGRADEQFFGPGTRLTVL.